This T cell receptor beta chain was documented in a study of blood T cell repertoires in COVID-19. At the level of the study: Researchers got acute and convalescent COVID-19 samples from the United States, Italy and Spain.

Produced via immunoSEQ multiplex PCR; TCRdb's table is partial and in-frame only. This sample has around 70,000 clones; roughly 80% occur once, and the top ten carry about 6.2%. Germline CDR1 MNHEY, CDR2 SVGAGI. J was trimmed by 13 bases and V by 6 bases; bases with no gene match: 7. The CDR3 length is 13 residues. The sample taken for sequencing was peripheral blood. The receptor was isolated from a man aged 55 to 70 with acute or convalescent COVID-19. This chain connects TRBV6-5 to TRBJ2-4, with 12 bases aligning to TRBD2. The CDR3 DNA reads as TGTGCCAGCAGAAATACTAGCGGGGGGATCCAGTACTTC. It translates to CASRNTSGGIQYF.